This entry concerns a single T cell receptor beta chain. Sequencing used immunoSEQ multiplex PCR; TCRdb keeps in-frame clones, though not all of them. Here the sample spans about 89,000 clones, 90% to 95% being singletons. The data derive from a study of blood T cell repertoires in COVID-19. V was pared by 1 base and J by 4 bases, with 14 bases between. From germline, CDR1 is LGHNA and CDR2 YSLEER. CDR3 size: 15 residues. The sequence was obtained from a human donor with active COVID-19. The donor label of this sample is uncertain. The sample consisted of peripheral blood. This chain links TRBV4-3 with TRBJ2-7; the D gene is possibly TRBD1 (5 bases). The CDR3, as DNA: TGCGCCAGCAGCCAAGTGGGTAACAGGCCTTACGAGCAGTACTTC. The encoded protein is CASSQVGNRPYEQYF.